This TCR beta chain emerged from a study of T cell repertoires in cytomegalovirus infection. In the study overall: From public TCR beta signatures came an indication of both CMV infection and matching HLA type. Study-wide points: Public TCR beta family frequency separated CMV-and-HLA carriers, including in an independent cohort. The ex vivo response showed dominance by HLA-C-restricted CMV-specific TCR beta clonotypes.

This clonotype was picked up a small number of times. No antigen is known for it. Germline V lookup: CDR1 MDHEN, CDR2 SYDVKM. This CDR3 contains 15 residues. The V gene end was trimmed by 5 bases and the J gene end by 4 bases; junction bases not matched to a gene: 8. TCRdb independently ran MiXCR on the reads; one entry per CDR3 protein. The sample records 250,000 or so distinct CDR3 sequences, less than 9.5% being singletons. The chain combines TRBV28 with TRBJ2-5; 9 bases are a match to TRBD1. The TCR was taken from a human donor in good health (CMV status not recorded). Some clones in this sample may be carry-over from other donors' samples. Sequenced material: PBMCs. The CDR3 bases are TGTGCCAGCAGTCCGGGACAGGGAAAGAGAGAGACCCAGTACTTC. Amino acids: CASSPGQGKRETQYF. Full variable domain (missing parts from reference TRBV28 and TRBJ2-5): DVKVTQSSRYLVKRTGEKVFLECVQDMDHENMFWYRQDPGLGLRLIYFSYDVKMKEKGDIPEGYSVSREKKERFSLILESASTNQTSMYLCASSPGQGKRETQYFGPGTRLLVL.